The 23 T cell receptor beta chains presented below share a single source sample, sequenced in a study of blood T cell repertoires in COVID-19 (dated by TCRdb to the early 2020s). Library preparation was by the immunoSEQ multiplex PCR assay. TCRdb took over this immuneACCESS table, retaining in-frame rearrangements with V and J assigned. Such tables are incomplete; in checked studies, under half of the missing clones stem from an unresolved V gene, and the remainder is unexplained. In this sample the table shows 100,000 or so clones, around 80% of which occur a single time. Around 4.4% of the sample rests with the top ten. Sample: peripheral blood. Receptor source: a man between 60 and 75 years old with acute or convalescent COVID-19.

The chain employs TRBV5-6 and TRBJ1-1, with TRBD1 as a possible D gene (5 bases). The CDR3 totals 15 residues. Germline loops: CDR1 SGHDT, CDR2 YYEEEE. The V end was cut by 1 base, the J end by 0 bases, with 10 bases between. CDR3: CASSLMGRMNTEAFF. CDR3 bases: TGTGCCAGCAGCTTGATGGGGCGGATGAACACTGAAGCTTTCTTT.

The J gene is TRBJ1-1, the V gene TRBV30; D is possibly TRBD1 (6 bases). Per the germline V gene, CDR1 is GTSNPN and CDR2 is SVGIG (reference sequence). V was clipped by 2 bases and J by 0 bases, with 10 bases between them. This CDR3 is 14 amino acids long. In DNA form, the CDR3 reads TGTGCCTGGAGTAAGGACAGCCTGAACACTGAAGCTTTCTTT. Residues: CAWSKDSLNTEAFF.

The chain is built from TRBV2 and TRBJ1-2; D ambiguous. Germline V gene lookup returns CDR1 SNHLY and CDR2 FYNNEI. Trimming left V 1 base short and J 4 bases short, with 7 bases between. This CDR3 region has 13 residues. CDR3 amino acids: CASSEGAGYGYTF. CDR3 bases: TGTGCCAGCAGTGAAGGGGCGGGCTATGGCTACACCTTC.

CDR3 residues: CASSVSGRVTYNEQFF. The CDR3 DNA reads as TGTGCCAGCAGCGTTAGCGGGAGGGTTACCTACAATGAGCAGTTCTTC. The J gene is TRBJ2-1, the V gene TRBV9; 11 bases agree with TRBD2. V shed 2 bases and J 2 bases; nucleotides not matched to a gene: 3. This CDR3 has 16 amino acids. CDR1 and CDR2 from the germline V gene are SGDLS and YYNGEE.

CDR3 sequence (DNA): TGTGCCAGCTCACCGGGGCGAGCAACTAATGAAAAACTGTTTTTT. Translation: CASSPGRATNEKLFF. J is TRBJ1-4 and V is TRBV18, with a weak D call TRBD1 (5 bases). CDR3 length: 15 amino acids. The germline CDR1 and CDR2 sequences are KGHSH and LQKENI. Deletions cut 3 bases from V and 0 bases from J, with 8 bases between. Combining the CDR3 with reference TRBV18 and TRBJ1-4 gives the whole variable domain NAGVMQNPRHLVRRRGQEARLRCSPMKGHSHVYWYRQLPEEGLKFMVYLQKENIIDESGMPKERFSAEFPKEGPSILRIQQVVRGDSAAYFCASSPGRATNEKLFFGSGTQLSVL.

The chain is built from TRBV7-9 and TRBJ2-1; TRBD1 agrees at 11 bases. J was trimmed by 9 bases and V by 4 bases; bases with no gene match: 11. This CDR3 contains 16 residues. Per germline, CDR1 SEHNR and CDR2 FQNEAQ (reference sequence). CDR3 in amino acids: CASSSLPGQGVGEQFF. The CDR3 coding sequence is TGTGCCAGCAGCTCCTTACCGGGACAGGGGGTAGGTGAGCAGTTCTTC. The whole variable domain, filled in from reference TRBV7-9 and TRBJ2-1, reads DTGVSQNPRHKITKRGQNVTFRCDPISEHNRLYWYRQTLGQGPEFLTYFQNEAQLEKSRLLSDRFSAERPKGSFSTLEIQRTEQGDSAMYLCASSSLPGQGVGEQFFGPGTRLTVL.

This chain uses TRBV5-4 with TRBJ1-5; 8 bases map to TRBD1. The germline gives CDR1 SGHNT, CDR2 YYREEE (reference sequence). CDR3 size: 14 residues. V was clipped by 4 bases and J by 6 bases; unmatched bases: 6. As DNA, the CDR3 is TGTGCCAGCAGCCAGGACAGGGAGGCTCAGCCCCAGCATTTT. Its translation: CASSQDREAQPQHF.

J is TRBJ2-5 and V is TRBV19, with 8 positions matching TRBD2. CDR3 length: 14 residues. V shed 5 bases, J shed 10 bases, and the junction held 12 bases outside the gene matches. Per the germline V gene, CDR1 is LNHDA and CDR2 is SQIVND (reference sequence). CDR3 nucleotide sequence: TGTGCCAGTAGTCCCCCGGGGGGGGTGGGTGTCCAGTACTTC. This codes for CASSPPGGVGVQYF. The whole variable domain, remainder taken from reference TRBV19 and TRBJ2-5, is DGGITQSPKYLFRKEGQNVTLSCEQNLNHDAMYWYRQDPGQGLRLIYYSQIVNDFQKGDIAEGYSVSREKKESFPLTVTSAQKNPTAFYLCASSPPGGVGVQYFGPGTRLLVL.

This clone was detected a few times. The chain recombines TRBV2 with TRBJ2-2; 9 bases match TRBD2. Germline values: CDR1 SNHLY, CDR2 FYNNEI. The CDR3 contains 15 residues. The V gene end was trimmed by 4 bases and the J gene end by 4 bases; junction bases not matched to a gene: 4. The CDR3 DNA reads TGTGCCAGCAGTGTTAGCGGGGGAGGCACCGGGGAGCTGTTTTTT. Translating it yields CASSVSGGGTGELFF.

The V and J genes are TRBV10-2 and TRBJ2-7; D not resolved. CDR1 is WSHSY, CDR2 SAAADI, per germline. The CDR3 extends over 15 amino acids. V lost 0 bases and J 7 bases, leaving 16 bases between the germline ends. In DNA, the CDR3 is TGCGCCAGCAGTGAGTCGATGGGCCAACTTTGGGAGCAGTACTTC. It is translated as CASSESMGQLWEQYF.

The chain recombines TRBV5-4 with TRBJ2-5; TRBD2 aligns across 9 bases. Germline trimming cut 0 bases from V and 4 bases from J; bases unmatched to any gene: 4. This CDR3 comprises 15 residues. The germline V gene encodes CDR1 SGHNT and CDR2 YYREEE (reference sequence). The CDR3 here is CASSLGAGGSETQYF. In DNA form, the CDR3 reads TGTGCCAGCAGCTTGGGAGCGGGGGGTTCAGAGACCCAGTACTTC. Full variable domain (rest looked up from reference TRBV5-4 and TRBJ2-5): ETGVTQSPTHLIKTRGQQVTLRCSSQSGHNTVSWYQQALGQGPQFIFQYYREEENGRGNFPPRFSGLQFPNYSSELNVNALELDDSALYLCASSLGAGGSETQYFGPGTRLLVL.

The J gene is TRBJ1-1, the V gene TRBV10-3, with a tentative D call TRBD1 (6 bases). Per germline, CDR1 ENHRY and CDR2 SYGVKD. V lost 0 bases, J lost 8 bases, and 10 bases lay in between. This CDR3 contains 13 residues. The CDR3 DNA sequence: TGTGCCATCAGTGAGTCGCGGGGGCAAGAAGCTTTCTTT. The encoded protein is CAISESRGQEAFF.

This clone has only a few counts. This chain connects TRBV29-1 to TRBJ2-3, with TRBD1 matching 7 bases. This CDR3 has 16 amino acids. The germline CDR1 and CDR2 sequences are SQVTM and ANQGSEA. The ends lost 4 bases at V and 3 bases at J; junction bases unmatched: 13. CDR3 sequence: CSVGQGGGAGTDTQYF. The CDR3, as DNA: TGCAGCGTTGGACAGGGTGGGGGCGCGGGTACAGATACGCAGTATTTT.

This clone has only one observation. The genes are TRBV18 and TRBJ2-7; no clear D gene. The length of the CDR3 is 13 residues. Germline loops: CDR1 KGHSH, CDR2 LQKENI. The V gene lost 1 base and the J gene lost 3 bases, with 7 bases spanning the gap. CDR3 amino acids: CASSPRAVYEQYV. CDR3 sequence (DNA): TGTGCCAGCTCACCACGGGCAGTCTACGAGCAGTACGTC.

The CDR3 bases are TGTGCCTGGAGTGTAACCGGACAGGGGGAAAAACTGTTTTTT. Amino acids: CAWSVTGQGEKLFF. The V call is TRBV30, the J call TRBJ1-4; 9 positions agree with TRBD1. Per germline, CDR1 GTSNPN and CDR2 SVGIG (reference sequence). Trimming took 0 bases from V and 8 from J; bases not matched to a gene: 4. The CDR3 covers 14 residues.

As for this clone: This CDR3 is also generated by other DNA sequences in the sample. The CDR3 DNA is TGTGCCTGGAGTGTACGTGGACACATGAACACTGAAGCTTTCTTT. Its translation: CAWSVRGHMNTEAFF. The chain is built from TRBV30 and TRBJ1-1, with D maybe TRBD1 (5 bases). V was trimmed by 0 bases and J by 0 bases, leaving 11 bases between them. From germline, CDR1 is GTSNPN and CDR2 SVGIG (reference sequence). The CDR3 runs to 15 residues. Full variable domain (outside the CDR3, taken from reference TRBV30 and TRBJ1-1): SQTIHQWPATLVQPVGSPLSLECTVEGTSNPNLYWYRQAAGRGLQLLFYSVGIGQISSEVPQNLSASRPQDRQFILSSKKLLLSDSGFYLCAWSVRGHMNTEAFFGQGTRLTVV.

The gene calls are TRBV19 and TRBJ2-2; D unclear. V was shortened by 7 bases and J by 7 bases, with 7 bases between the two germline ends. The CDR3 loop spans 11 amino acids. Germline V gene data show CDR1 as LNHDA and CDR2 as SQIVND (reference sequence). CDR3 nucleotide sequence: TGTGCCAGTAACCCCGGCGGGGAGCTGTTTTTT. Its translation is CASNPGGELFF.

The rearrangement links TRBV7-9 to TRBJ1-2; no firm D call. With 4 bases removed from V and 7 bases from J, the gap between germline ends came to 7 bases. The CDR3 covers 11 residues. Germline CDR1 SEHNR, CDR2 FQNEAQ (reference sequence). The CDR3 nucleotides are TGTGCCAGCAGCTCTGAGATTGGCTACACCTTC. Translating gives CASSSEIGYTF.

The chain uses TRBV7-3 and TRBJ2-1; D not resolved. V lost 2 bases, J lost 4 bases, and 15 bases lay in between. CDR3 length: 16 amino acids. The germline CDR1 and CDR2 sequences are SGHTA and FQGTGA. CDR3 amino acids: CASSLSLAAKYNEQFF. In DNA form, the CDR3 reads TGTGCCAGCAGCTTATCGCTTGCGGCTAAATACAATGAGCAGTTCTTC. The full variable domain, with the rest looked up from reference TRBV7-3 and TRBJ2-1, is GAGVSQTPSNKVTEKGKYVELRCDPISGHTALYWYRQSLGQGPEFLIYFQGTGAADDSGLPNDRFFAVRPEGSVSTLKIQRTERGDSAVYLCASSLSLAAKYNEQFFGPGTRLTVL.

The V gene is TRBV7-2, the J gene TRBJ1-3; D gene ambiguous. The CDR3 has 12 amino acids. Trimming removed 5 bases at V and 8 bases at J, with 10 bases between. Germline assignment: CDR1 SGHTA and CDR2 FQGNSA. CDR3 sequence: CASSRRLDTIYF. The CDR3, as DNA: TGTGCCAGCAGCCGCCGGTTAGACACCATATATTTT.

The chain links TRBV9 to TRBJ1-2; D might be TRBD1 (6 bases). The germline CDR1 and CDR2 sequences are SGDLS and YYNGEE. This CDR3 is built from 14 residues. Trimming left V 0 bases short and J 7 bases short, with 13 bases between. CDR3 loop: CASSVGLGQLGYTF. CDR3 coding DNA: TGTGCCAGCAGCGTAGGATTAGGACAGCTTGGCTACACCTTC.

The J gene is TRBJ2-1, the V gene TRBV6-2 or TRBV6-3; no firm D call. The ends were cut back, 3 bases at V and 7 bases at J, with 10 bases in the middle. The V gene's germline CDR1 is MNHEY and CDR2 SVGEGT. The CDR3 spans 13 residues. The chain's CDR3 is CASSYVLDNEQFF. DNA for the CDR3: TGTGCCAGCAGTTATGTCCTAGATAATGAGCAGTTCTTC.

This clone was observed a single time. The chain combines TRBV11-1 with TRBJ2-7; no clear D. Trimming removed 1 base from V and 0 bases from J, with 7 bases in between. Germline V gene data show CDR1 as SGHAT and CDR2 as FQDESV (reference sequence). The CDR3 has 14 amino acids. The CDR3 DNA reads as TGTGCCAGCAGCTTAGAACAGAGCTCCTACGAGCAGTACTTC. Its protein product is CASSLEQSSYEQYF. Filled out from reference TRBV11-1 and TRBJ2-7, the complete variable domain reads EAEVAQSPRYKITEKSQAVAFWCDPISGHATLYWYRQILGQGPELLVQFQDESVVDDSQLPKDRFSAERLKGVDSTLKIQPAELGDSAMYLCASSLEQSSYEQYFGPGTRLTVT.